A selection of T cell receptor beta chains follows, all from one sample in a study of blood T cell repertoires in COVID-19. Assay used: immunoSEQ multiplex PCR; TCRdb lists only in-frame clones, some missing. The table includes 440,000 or so clones, approximately 89% detected once. The sequenced material came from peripheral blood. These receptors originate from a middle-aged woman with COVID-19, enrolled during active disease. Each CDR3 is given with its conserved first and last residue. D genes are given only for firm matches. Only some rows state a clone size, as once, few, many or a class for expanded clones.

cdr3_aa	cdr3_nt	v_call	j_call	d_call	clone_size
CASSATVRGNTEAFF	TGTGCCAGCTCAGCAACGGTCCGGGGGAACACTGAAGCTTTCTTT	TRBV18	TRBJ1-1	.	.
CASSLAGTGGHTEAFF	TGTGCCAGCAGCTTAGCCGGGACAGGGGGTCACACTGAAGCTTTCTTT	TRBV7-9	TRBJ1-1	TRBD1	few
CASRRRTGEPGDYGYTF	TGTGCCAGCAGGCGGAGAACAGGGGAACCCGGAGACTATGGCTACACCTTC	TRBV2	TRBJ1-2	TRBD1	.
CASSPRQGGELFF	TGTGCCAGCAGCCCACGACAGGGCGGGGAGCTGTTTTTT	TRBV9	TRBJ2-2	TRBD1	.
CASSKGQGHSYTF	TGTGCCAGCAGCAAAGGACAGGGGCATAGCTACACCTTC	TRBV11-2	TRBJ1-2	TRBD1	.
CASKPGGQNEQFF	TGTGCCAGCAAACCGGGGGGGCAAAATGAGCAGTTCTTC	TRBV2	TRBJ2-1	TRBD2	.
CASSLASPLNLGGITEAFF	TGTGCCAGCAGCTTAGCTTCTCCTCTAAACCTGGGGGGGATCACTGAAGCTTTCTTT	TRBV7-2	TRBJ1-1	.	few
CASSSGLAGGQQYF	TGCGCCAGCAGCTCTGGACTAGCGGGGGGCCAGCAGTACTTC	TRBV5-1	TRBJ2-7	TRBD2	.
CASSPTRGQGNTGELFF	TGCGCCAGCAGCCCCACGCGAGGACAGGGGAACACCGGGGAGCTGTTTTTT	TRBV4-1	TRBJ2-2	TRBD1	.
CASSSGGGDGYTF	TGTGCCAGCTCGTCTGGCGGAGGGGATGGCTACACCTTC	TRBV18	TRBJ1-2	.	.
CASSPAQGAKTEAFF	TGTGCCAGCTCACCTGCACAGGGGGCGAAGACTGAAGCTTTCTTT	TRBV18	TRBJ1-1	TRBD1	.
CAIRGERTGGAVTGELFF	TGTGCCATCAGGGGGGAAAGGACAGGGGGCGCCGTCACCGGGGAGCTGTTTTTT	TRBV10-3	TRBJ2-2	TRBD1	.
CASGGSGQGSVNTEAFF	TGTGCCAGCGGAGGATCGGGACAGGGGAGCGTGAACACTGAAGCTTTCTTT	TRBV5-4	TRBJ1-1	TRBD1	.
CASGFRTGWKYNEQFF	TGTGCCAGCGGCTTCCGGACAGGTTGGAAGTACAATGAGCAGTTCTTC	TRBV3-1/TRBV3-2	TRBJ2-1	TRBD1	.
CASTSGLAGETQYF	TGTGCCAGCACCTCGGGACTAGCGGGAGAGACCCAGTACTTC	TRBV6-5	TRBJ2-5	TRBD2	.
CASSGTENSPLHF	TGTGCCAGCAGCGGGACAGAAAATTCACCCCTCCACTTT	TRBV2	TRBJ1-6	TRBD1	.
CARSLVGLAGGRYEQYF	TGTGCCAGAAGCTTAGTGGGACTAGCGGGAGGGCGGTACGAGCAGTACTTC	TRBV7-5	TRBJ2-7	.	.
CASSRTGSEVTDTQYF	TGTGCCAGCAGCCGAACGGGGTCAGAAGTCACAGATACGCAGTATTTT	TRBV13	TRBJ2-3	.	.
CASRPRPGVYYEQYF	TGTGCCAGCAGACCTAGGCCAGGGGTGTACTACGAGCAGTACTTC	TRBV28	TRBJ2-7	.	few
CASSHLKTNLGEQYF	TGTGCCAGCAGCCACCTCAAGACTAATCTGGGGGAGCAGTACTTC	TRBV14	TRBJ2-7	.	.
CASSQTSGNYEQYF	TGTGCCAGCAGTCAAACTAGCGGAAACTACGAGCAGTACTTC	TRBV6-6	TRBJ2-7	TRBD2	.
CASSIRPGRGEQYF	TGTGCCAGTAGTATACGGCCGGGGAGAGGTGAGCAGTACTTC	TRBV19	TRBJ2-7	.	.
CASGPTGDQPQHF	TGTGCCAGCGGCCCGACAGGGGATCAGCCCCAGCATTTT	TRBV12-3/TRBV12-4	TRBJ1-5	TRBD1	.
CASSPDQGGTSGSPDYNEQFF	TGCGCCAGCAGCCCCGATCAAGGTGGGACTAGCGGGAGCCCGGACTACAATGAGCAGTTCTTC	TRBV4-1	TRBJ2-1	TRBD2	.
CASALRGRRRTEAFF	TGTGCCAGCGCCCTACGAGGGAGACGGCGGACTGAAGCTTTCTTT	TRBV28	TRBJ1-1	.	.
CASSLGIDRAGNTIYF	TGCGCCAGCAGCCTGGGCATCGACAGGGCTGGAAACACCATATATTTT	TRBV5-1	TRBJ1-3	TRBD1	few
CASSRRGTGELFF	TGTGCCAGCAGCCGACGGGGCACCGGGGAGCTGTTTTTT	TRBV3-1/TRBV3-2	TRBJ2-2	.	once
CASSIKSWGRSLKDTGELFF	TGTGCCAGTAGTATAAAATCGTGGGGGCGTTCCCTCAAGGACACCGGGGAGCTGTTTTTT	TRBV19	TRBJ2-2	.	.
CASSLVEGGAWGYTF	TGTGCCAGCAGCTTAGTGGAAGGGGGCGCGTGGGGCTACACCTTC	TRBV7-9	TRBJ1-2	TRBD1	.
CASRDSLHLYEQYF	TGTGCCAGCAGAGACAGCCTCCACCTCTACGAGCAGTACTTC	TRBV2	TRBJ2-7	.	.
CASSLVGANTEAFF	TGTGCCAGCAGTTTGGTAGGGGCCAACACTGAAGCTTTCTTT	TRBV28	TRBJ1-1	.	.
CASSSSGTGGGYTF	.	TRBV28	TRBJ1-2	.	.
CASLRQGYEKLFF	TGTGCCAGTTTACGCCAGGGATACGAAAAACTGTTTTTT	TRBV28	TRBJ1-4	.	.
CSASPRTGGDQPQHF	TGCAGTGCTAGTCCAAGGACAGGGGGCGATCAGCCCCAGCATTTT	TRBV20-1	TRBJ1-5	TRBD1	.
CASSPDSNTEAFF	TGTGCCAGCAGCCCGGACAGTAACACTGAAGCTTTCTTT	TRBV7-9	TRBJ1-1	.	.
CASSQESGGNTIYF	TGTGCCAGCAGCCAAGAGTCGGGAGGAAACACCATATATTTT	TRBV3-1/TRBV3-2	TRBJ1-3	.	once
CASSTRQADTQYF	TGCGCCAGCAGTACTCGACAGGCCGATACGCAGTATTTT	TRBV5-1	TRBJ2-3	.	.
CASRLDSGAAQPRHF	TGTGCCAGTAGGTTGGACAGTGGGGCCGCTCAGCCCCGGCATTTT	TRBV19	TRBJ1-5	.	.
CAWRRTGFGYTF	TGTGCCTGGAGGAGGACAGGGTTTGGCTACACCTTC	TRBV30	TRBJ1-2	TRBD1	.
CASSPNWARDQPQHF	TGTGCCAGCAGCCCAAACTGGGCCAGGGATCAGCCCCAGCATTTT	TRBV6-2/TRBV6-3	TRBJ1-5	.	.
CASSQRALAGGDEQFF	TGCGCCAGCAGCCAACGCGCGCTAGCGGGAGGGGATGAGCAGTTCTTC	TRBV4-1	TRBJ2-1	TRBD2	.
CASSLLPGQGTEAFF	TGTGCCAGCAGTTTGCTACCGGGACAGGGCACTGAAGCTTTCTTT	TRBV27	TRBJ1-1	TRBD1	.
CASSFGTYTDTQYF	TGTGCCAGCAGCTTCGGGACTTACACAGATACGCAGTATTTT	TRBV13	TRBJ2-3	.	.
CASSRNRGRRQPQHF	TGTGCCAGCAGTCGAAACAGGGGGCGCCGGCAGCCCCAGCATTTT	TRBV28	TRBJ1-5	TRBD1	.
CASSGAGEQYF	TGTGCCAGCAGCGGAGCGGGGGAGCAGTACTTC	TRBV5-4	TRBJ2-7	TRBD2	.
CASSIPRRGTEAFF	TGTGCCAGTAGTATACCTCGGAGGGGCACTGAAGCTTTCTTT	TRBV19	TRBJ1-1	.	once
CASRGSSGVGHEQYF	TGTGCCAGCAGGGGGAGTAGCGGGGTGGGCCACGAGCAGTACTTC	TRBV2	TRBJ2-7	TRBD2	once
CASSLAGNSYNEQFF	TGTGCCAGCAGCTTAGCGGGCAACTCCTACAATGAGCAGTTCTTC	TRBV7-9	TRBJ2-1	.	.
CATSETGFNYGYTF	TGTGCCACCAGTGAGACAGGTTTTAACTATGGCTACACCTTC	TRBV24-1	TRBJ1-2	.	once
CASSLDFYGYTF	TGCGCCAGCAGCTTGGACTTCTATGGCTACACCTTC	TRBV5-1	TRBJ1-2	.	.
CASSDGRGFSYNSPLHF	TGCGCCAGCAGCGACGGACGAGGGTTCTCCTATAATTCACCCCTCCACTTT	TRBV4-1	TRBJ1-6	.	.
CASSPTSSGNTQYF	TGTGCCAGCAGCCCCACCTCTAGCGGCAATACGCAGTATTTT	TRBV7-2	TRBJ2-3	TRBD2	.